Described below is a single T cell receptor (beta chain) sequence and its context. Profiled with immunoSEQ multiplex PCR; TCRdb holds only in-frame clones, not every one. The data hold about 94,000 clones, with roughly 92% observed a single time. This record belongs to a study of T cell changes during pregnancy in multiple sclerosis. The germline V gene encodes CDR1 SNHLY and CDR2 FYNNEI. There are 16 residues in the CDR3. The junction had 9 bases not matched to a gene; V was cut back by 6 bases and J by 2 bases. The chain combines TRBV2 with TRBJ2-7, with 11 positions matching TRBD2. This TCR was recovered from a female donor with multiple sclerosis, enrolled in a pregnancy study. The sequences come from peripheral blood, collected after pregnancy. The DNA for the CDR3 is TGTGCCAGCAGCCCGTGGACTAGCGGGCCGACCTACGAGCAGTACTTC. It is translated as CASSPWTSGPTYEQYF. Based on the CDR3 plus reference TRBV2 and TRBJ2-7, the full variable domain is EPEVTQTPSHQVTQMGQEVILRCVPISNHLYFYWYRQILGQKVEFLVSFYNNEISEKSEIFDDQFSVERPDGSNFTLKIRSTKLEDSAMYFCASSPWTSGPTYEQYFGPGTRLTVT.